This TCR beta chain is drawn from a study of T cell repertoires in cytomegalovirus infection. The overall study: The authors used CMV epitopes that were HLA-C-restricted (recently identified) and HLA-B-restricted (well studied). It was the public TCR beta signatures that indicated both CMV infection and matching HLA type.

From the reads, TCRdb called clonotypes with MiXCR, one entry per CDR3 protein. Of 450,000 to 600,000 distinct CDR3 sequences in the sample, around 35% were seen once. CDR3 size: 12 residues. The ends were cut back, 5 bases at V and 2 bases at J, with 6 bases in the middle. The sample holds a few counts of this clonotype. Its antigen remains unidentified. Source: cultured PBMCs, taken from culture after CMV antigen stimulation. The TCR sequence derives from a human donor in good health (CMV status not recorded). Some clones in this sample may be carry-over from other donors' samples. The chain couples TRBV12-3 or TRBV12-4 to TRBJ2-5; D remains unclear. The DNA of the CDR3 is TGTGCCAGCAGTATCCAACAAGAGACCCAGTACTTC. This gives the protein CASSIQQETQYF.